This T cell receptor beta chain is from a study of blood T cell repertoires in COVID-19. At the level of the study: Samples representing acute and convalescent COVID-19 were sourced from the United States, Italy and Spain. T cells, B-cell-depleted T cells, or PBMCs provided the cDNA or gDNA that served as material.

J was trimmed by 14 bases and V by 6 bases; bases with no gene match: 7. Germline lookup yields CDR1 SNHLY and CDR2 FYNNEI. This CDR3 is built from 11 residues. As handled by the study authors: Amplification of reference gene primers was used by the study to estimate nucleated cell counts. Using immunoSEQ multiplex PCR, the repertoire was profiled, and TCRdb retains in-frame clones only, with some absent. The V and J calls and clone size come from that table; D and trimming were worked out from the DNA. Of approximately 140,000 clones in the sample, roughly 90% were seen once. The sample taken for sequencing was peripheral blood. The receptor was isolated from a man aged 65 to 79 with active COVID-19. This chain uses TRBV2 with TRBJ2-4; the match to TRBD1 covers 7 bases. As DNA, the CDR3 is TGTGCCAGCAGGCCCGGGACAGCCGAGTACTTC. Its protein product is CASRPGTAEYF.